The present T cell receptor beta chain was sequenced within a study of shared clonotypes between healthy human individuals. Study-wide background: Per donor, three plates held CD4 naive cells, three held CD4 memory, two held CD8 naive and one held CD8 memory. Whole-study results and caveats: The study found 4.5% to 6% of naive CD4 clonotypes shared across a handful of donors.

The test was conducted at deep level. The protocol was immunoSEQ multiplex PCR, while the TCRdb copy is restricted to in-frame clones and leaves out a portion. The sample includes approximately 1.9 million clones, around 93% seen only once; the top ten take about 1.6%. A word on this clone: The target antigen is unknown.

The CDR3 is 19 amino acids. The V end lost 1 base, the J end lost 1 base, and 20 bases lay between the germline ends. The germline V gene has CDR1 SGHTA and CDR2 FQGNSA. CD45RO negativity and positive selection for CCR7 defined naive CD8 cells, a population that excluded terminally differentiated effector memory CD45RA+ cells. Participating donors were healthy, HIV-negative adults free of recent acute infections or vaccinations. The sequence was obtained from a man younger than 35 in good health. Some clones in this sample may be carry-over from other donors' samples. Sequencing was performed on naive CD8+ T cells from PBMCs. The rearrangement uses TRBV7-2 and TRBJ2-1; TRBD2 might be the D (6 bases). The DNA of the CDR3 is TGTGCCAGCAGCTTAGGTAGTCTCCGCGGGATGGGTTCCTACAATGAGCAGTTCTTC. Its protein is CASSLGSLRGMGSYNEQFF.